This entry features one T cell receptor beta chain sequence. The target of this receptor is not known. No much larger clone is present one base from it, and per-base qualities are unavailable. The data derive from a study of cytomegalovirus exposure and HLA in healthy donors (dated by TCRdb to about 2017). Broadly, across the study: According to an earlier analysis of a few hundred of the donors, roughly 180 million T cells yielded some 110 million unique TCR beta sequences and approximately 300 Gb of sequence data. Roughly 300 gigabases of sequencing data and around 90 million unique TCR sequences made up an early release that covered 500 to 700 HLA-typed donors. Rather than using new phenotypic data, the later analysis identified candidate immune exposures from TCR beta sequences and from how often those sequences occurred across donors. To predict cytomegalovirus infection status, the study combined high-throughput TCR immunosequencing, statistical association of individual TCRs with disease status, and machine learning. Across some 400 genotyped donors of the cohort, an average of roughly 250,000 unique TCR beta nucleotide sequences per donor were sequenced, and 15% to 20% of those sequences were non-productive. Of the roughly 390 genotyped donors, over 70% fell in the genetic ancestry cluster associated with self-reported Caucasian donors. Because of strong linkage in the cohort, roughly five DR-DQ haplotypes were treated as single units for association and clustering. In a later analysis, previously published TCR beta repertoires from several hundred donors were re-analyzed and high-resolution HLA genotyping was added so that TCR occurrence patterns could be studied. A later genetic analysis used genome-wide SNP genotypes for about 55% of the 666 donors, treating that subset as a discovery cohort. All discovery cohort repertoires had been generated on a single sequencing platform. Typing coverage differed by locus: A, B, C, DRB1 and DQB1 were typed in about 629-640 donors, DQA1 in approximately 520, DPA1 in some 610, and DPB1 in 450 to 490. The study used immunosequencing to profile the T cell repertoires of approximately 690 subjects and linked those repertoires to cytomegalovirus serostatus. A separate validation cohort of roughly 130 different subjects was used in addition to the roughly 640-subject first cohort. HLA typing included class I and class II loci at four-digit resolution. The aim of the study was to test whether cataloging public T cell receptors could identify signatures of past pathogen exposure. Donor age, sex, ethnicity and CMV serostatus were compiled together with the repertoire data. An earlier analysis of roughly 580 of the donors used high-throughput TCR beta sequencing to judge whether each TCR beta V gene segment behaved as functional or pseudogenic. Broader findings and caveats from the paper: A group of highly shared sequence variants was considered likely to be a technical artifact of the sequencing pipeline. Approximately 16 rarely observed V segments, including chromosome 9 orphons, were excluded from the earlier analysis of about 600 of the donors because counts were too low. An earlier analysis of 587 of the donors showed that most TCR beta V segments appeared in productive rearrangements either about 90% or about 30% of the time, which broadly matched IMGT annotations. According to a later analysis, parvovirus B19, influenza, CMV and Epstein-Barr virus appeared linked to several top co-occurrence clusters. A total of roughly 160 TCR beta chains were listed by the study as associated with cytomegalovirus. For the cohort, immune exposure information was limited to CMV serostatus. When HLA alleles, especially DR and DQ, strongly co-occurred, attributing TCR associations to individual alleles was difficult. Linkage disequilibrium might explain the correlated functional status among segregating V segments, but an unknown experimental factor could not be excluded. According to a later analysis, most CMV-associated TCR beta chains appeared to be HLA-restricted, and the HLA associations seemed to be driven largely by CMV exposure. A later analysis found that TCR association rates varied across HLA loci, with DRB1 alleles showing the most associated TCRs and HLA-C alleles the fewest. Because the 87-base-pair reads could not distinguish some IMGT-functional V segments, including TRBV6-2 and TRBV6-3, those segments were excluded. Roughly uniform sequencing depth across donors was assumed in presence/absence analyses, although this assumption may not hold. In a later genetic analysis, a missense DCLRE1C variant was associated with V-gene and J-gene trimming of TCR beta chains, and the association was replicated in an independent cohort. Specific HLA alleles were associated with 15,000 to 20,000 TCR beta sequences at a false discovery rate of 0.05 in a later analysis. Compared with the roughly 700-donor mean, donors in an Asian-associated ancestry cluster had fewer N-insertions in productive TCRs, according to a later genetic analysis. Most TCR sequences were observed very rarely across donors, whereas some public TCRs were present in many individuals. Compared with equally common non-associated chains, HLA-associated TCR beta chains in a later analysis were more clonally expanded and had lower generation probabilities. A further reported finding was that TCR beta sequences accurately predicted the HLA-A and HLA-B alleles for most subjects in the first cohort. In both the original and validation cohorts, the classifier was reported to diagnose cytomegalovirus status with high specificity and sensitivity. This cohort had only TCR beta chains sequenced, and the lack of alpha or paired-chain data limited which features could be detected. Because some donors lacked HLA typing at each locus, the association tests relied only on the typed subset. In vitro tests confirmed that a few of the cytomegalovirus-associated TCR beta chains recognize cytomegalovirus antigens. It was suggested by the authors that the approach could potentially be generalized to other disease states and immunological phenotypes.

The cohort consisted of hundreds of healthy bone marrow donors. At the time of sampling, every cohort member was nominally healthy, though immune exposures that went unrecorded were likely present. The donor tested CMV seropositive and was one of the 289 seropositive cohort members. Every donor gave a peripheral blood sample, and the peripheral blood mononuclear cells from that sample were used for TCR beta sequencing. Genomic DNA extraction from the blood cell samples was performed with the Qiagen DNeasy Blood Extraction Kit. Libraries were made using the immunoSEQ multiplex PCR assay. For the multiplex PCR, a mixture combining 60 forward primers for TCR Vbeta segments and 13 reverse primers for TCR Jbeta segments was used. The CDR3 region of rearranged TCR beta genes was amplified from genomic DNA with a multiplex PCR assay. The amplified TCR beta libraries were sequenced on the Illumina HiSeq System as 87-base-pair reads. The published analysis was carried out like this. A later analysis counted about 80 million unique TCR beta chains across the 690 or so repertoires, and roughly 10 million of these chains were shared by at least two donors. Raw reads were error-corrected and collapsed into unique sequences with a nearest-neighbor algorithm that merged closely related sequences to remove PCR and sequencing errors. V, D and J gene segments were assigned by aligning CDR3 sequences to IMGT reference sequences. For a sequence to be retained, a match of at least six nucleotides was required to both a V gene segment and a J gene segment. A rearrangement was called productive if the CDR3 had no stop codons and remained in frame with V and J, and every other rearrangement was called non-productive. Following IMGT convention, CDR3 was defined as the stretch from the second conserved V-encoded cysteine to the conserved J-encoded phenylalanine. The earlier analysis of fewer than 750 of the donors excluded sequences that lacked an unambiguous match to a single V gene segment. In an earlier analysis of almost 600 of the donors, a V segment was called functional when productive rearrangements were above 56.7%, and segregating when the standard deviation between donors exceeded 5%. A statistical classification framework was developed to diagnose cytomegalovirus status using the catalog of TCR beta chain sequences. V and J gene assignment, in a later analysis, came from comparing TCR nucleotide sequences with IMGT/GENE-DB human TR gene sequences. Using the TCRdist pipeline, a later analysis assigned CDR3 sequences along with most-parsimonious VDJ recombination scenarios. A later analysis defined each TCR beta chain by its CDR3 amino acid sequence plus V-gene family, and excluded reads lacking a unique V-gene family. To address suspected cross-contamination and a sequencing artifact, a later analysis removed some 620 highly shared, low-generation-probability nucleotide sequences. A later analysis calculated a clonal expansion index for each public chain from normalized within-repertoire ranks of inferred template counts. In a later analysis, generation probabilities were computed using a VDJ recombination model fitted to out-of-frame rearrangements, and the results were checked against IGoR. In a later analysis, TCR-TCR, TCR-HLA and TCR-CMV co-occurrence was scored with hypergeometric tests, and a repertoire-size bias correction was applied to TCR pairs. In a later analysis, false discovery rates were estimated by permuting HLA or CMV assignments 20 times. In a later analysis, co-occurring TCRs were grouped with DBSCAN, and TCRdist sequence similarity was added when clustering was performed within HLA-allele-positive subsets. For co-occurrence clustering, repertoires with fewer than 30,000 or more than 120,000 public chains were excluded, along with 4 to 6 repertoires with anomalous nucleotide sharing. The immuneACCESS repertoire file appears here via TCRdb, limited to in-frame rearrangements. These files lack a portion of the clones; in checked studies, under half of the deficit traces to unresolved V genes, and the cause of the others is not known. For V, J and clone size, that table is used; D and trimming come from the DNA. This sample holds 150,000 to 200,000 clones; 80% to 90% were observed only once. The top ten clonotypes cover roughly 5.2% of the sample.

V gives up 5 bases and J gives up 8 bases, and the segment between their germline ends measures 13 bases. Taken from the germline V gene, the CDR1 and CDR2 loops are MDHEN and SYDVKM. From its cysteine to its phenylalanine, the CDR3 spans 13 amino acids. Only the CDR3 region is kept as DNA, spanning 39 bases read in frame from base 1. The receptor chain draws on TRBV28 and TRBJ1-5, with TRBD1 as a weak D call on 5 bases. The sequence was obtained from a girl between 10 and 17 years old in good health and CMV-seropositive. The sample was PBMCs. The CDR3 reads as follows: CASSQSQGEPQHF. The DNA sequence follows: TGTGCCAGCAGTCAGTCTCAGGGTGAGCCCCAGCATTTT.